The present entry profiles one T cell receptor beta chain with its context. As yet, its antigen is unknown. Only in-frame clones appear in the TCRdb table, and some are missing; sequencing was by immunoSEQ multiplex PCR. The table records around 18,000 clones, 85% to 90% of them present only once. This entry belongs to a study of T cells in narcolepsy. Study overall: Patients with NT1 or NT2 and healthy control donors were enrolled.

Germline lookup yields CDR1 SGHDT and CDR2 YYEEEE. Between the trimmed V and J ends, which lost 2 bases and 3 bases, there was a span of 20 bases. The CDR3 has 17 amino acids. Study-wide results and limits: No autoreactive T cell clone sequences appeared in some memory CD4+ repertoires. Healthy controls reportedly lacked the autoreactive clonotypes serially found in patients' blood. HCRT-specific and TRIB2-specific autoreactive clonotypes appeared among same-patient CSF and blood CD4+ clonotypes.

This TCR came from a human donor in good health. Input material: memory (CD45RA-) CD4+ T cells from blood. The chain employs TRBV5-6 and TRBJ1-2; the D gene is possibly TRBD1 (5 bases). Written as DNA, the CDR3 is TGTGCCAGCAGCTTAGGCTATCAGGGCCTACGGGACTATGGCTACACCTTC. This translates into CASSLGYQGLRDYGYTF.